This record looks at one T cell receptor beta chain sequence and its context. This entry belongs to a study of blood T cell repertoires in COVID-19. Turning to the study itself: From T cells, B-cell-depleted T cells, or PBMCs came the material, which was cDNA or gDNA.

Seattle researchers signed up patients amid active infection and tracked them longitudinally. In the authors' workflow: The assay estimated nucleated cells by amplifying reference gene primers. The protocol was immunoSEQ multiplex PCR, while the TCRdb copy is restricted to in-frame clones and leaves out a portion. The D gene and trimming were derived from the DNA, and the V and J assignments and clone size from that table. The profile shows 200,000 to 250,000 clones, about four fifths of them singletons. Germline V gene sequence: CDR1 SGHRS, CDR2 YFSETQ. The CDR3 consists of 19 residues. Losses at the gene ends were 4 bases for V and 4 bases for J; bases not matched to a gene: 12.

The TCR was taken from a woman of 80 years or more with COVID-19, enrolled during active disease. The rearrangement links TRBV5-1 to TRBJ2-3; 16 bases are shared with TRBD2. Sequenced sample: peripheral blood. This CDR3 is CASSASPGLAGGPADTQYF. Written as DNA, the CDR3 is TGCGCCAGCAGCGCCAGCCCGGGACTAGCGGGGGGGCCCGCAGATACGCAGTATTTT.